The next 5 T cell receptor beta chains were all read from a single sample in a study of blood T cell repertoires in COVID-19. The assay was immunoSEQ multiplex PCR, and TCRdb's table has in-frame clones only and misses some. This sample has 40,000 to 55,000 clones; 90% occur once, and the top ten carry roughly 10%. The source material was peripheral blood. The receptors shown here come from a woman of 80 years or more with acute or convalescent COVID-19.

The V and J genes are TRBV25-1 and TRBJ1-2; maybe TRBD1 (6 bases). The CDR3 contains 14 residues. Germline values: CDR1 MGHDK, CDR2 SYGVNS. Trimming took off 3 bases at V and 3 bases at J, with 11 bases between the two ends. For the CDR3, the DNA is TGTGCCAGCAGTGACGACAGGACCTACTATGGCTACACCTTC. Amino acids: CASSDDRTYYGYTF.

The CDR3 DNA sequence: TGCAGCGTTGGGGACTTACTAGCGGCCCCTTCCTACAATGAGCAGTTCTTC. Encoded protein: CSVGDLLAAPSYNEQFF. This sequence joins TRBV29-1 and TRBJ2-1, with 8 bases that match TRBD2. This CDR3 comprises 17 residues. J gave up 1 base and V 4 bases, and 12 bases lay outside the gene matches. Germline loops: CDR1 SQVTM, CDR2 ANQGSEA.

The V and J genes are TRBV4-1 and TRBJ2-1, with 9 bases that match TRBD2. Per germline, CDR1 MGHRA and CDR2 YSYEKL. CDR3 length: 18 amino acids. Germline trimming cut 0 bases from V and 1 base from J; bases unmatched to any gene: 7. As DNA, the CDR3 is TGCGCCAGCAGCCAAGACCTTCGAGCGGGAGGTTCCTACAATGAGCAGTTCTTC. As protein: CASSQDLRAGGSYNEQFF.

The chain combines TRBV4-3 with TRBJ2-1; TRBD2 matches at 12 bases. This CDR3 has 20 residues. Germline V gene data show CDR1 as LGHNA and CDR2 as YSLEER. J was trimmed by 8 bases and V by 1 base; bases with no gene match: 18. CDR3 DNA sequence: TGCGCCAGCAGCCAAGCTCACTATAGGGCTAGCGGGAGGGCAGGGGATGAGCAGTTCTTC. This encodes CASSQAHYRASGRAGDEQFF.

The V gene is TRBV6-2 or TRBV6-3, the J gene TRBJ1-6; 8 nucleotides agree with TRBD1. CDR3 length: 14 residues. Germline lookup yields CDR1 MNHEY and CDR2 SVGEGT. With 4 bases clipped from V and 9 bases from J, the junction kept 5 bases outside the gene matches. The CDR3 spells CASSSDRALSPLHF. The CDR3 DNA follows: TGTGCCAGCAGTTCGGACAGGGCCCTTTCACCCCTCCACTTT.